The source of this T cell receptor beta chain is a study of T cells in Graves' hyperthyroidism and ophthalmopathy. Overall study results and limits: By a 13 V-J model, ophthalmopathy was set apart from stable hyperthyroidism.

RNA transcripts gave rise to amplified TCR beta CDR3 regions. Using the HTBI primer set, a first-round RT-PCR was run on the TCR CDR3. TCRdb processed the multiplex PCR reads anew with MiXCR; each CDR3 protein has one entry. This sample has almost 350,000 distinct CDR3 sequences, with around 18% found just once. The CDR3 runs 14 residues. Trimming stripped 1 base from V and 4 bases from J, with 10 bases between. This clonotype was counted only a few times. Its antigen remains unknown. Exclusion of patients followed from uncontrolled infection, other autoimmune disease, pregnancy or lactation. Diagnosing involved the use of clinical symptoms, serum thyroxine and TRAb, thyroid ultrasound and orbital computed tomography. Using more than 7.5 ml of fresh peripheral blood, PBMCs were prepared.

Sequencing input: blood. The TCR comes from a woman between 40 and 55 years old with Graves' ophthalmopathy. J is TRBJ1-1 and V is TRBV12-3 or TRBV12-4; D not certain. The DNA of the CDR3 is TGTGCCAGCAGTTTAGGGCGTAGGTGCACTGAAGCTTTCTTT. Its protein product is CASSLGRRCTEAFF.